These 30 T cell receptor beta chains originate from one sample sequenced in a study of shared clonotypes between healthy human individuals. Some clones are missing from TCRdb's copy, which holds only in-frame ones; the method was immunoSEQ multiplex PCR. The table shows 950,000 to 1,300,000 clones, with around 76% occurring only once. Material for sequencing was memory CD4+ T cells sorted from blood. The subset is: CD45RA-negative fraction. The receptor set was obtained from a man in his late teens or twenties in good health.

The rearrangement links TRBV5-4 to TRBJ2-6; 7 bases agree with TRBD1. Germline V gene sequence: CDR1 SGHNT, CDR2 YYREEE (reference sequence). The V segment lost 4 bases and the J segment 2 bases; nucleotides outside the gene matches: 9. The CDR3 runs 17 residues. CDR3 protein: CASSPTGMVTGANVLTF. CDR3 sequence (DNA): TGTGCCAGCAGCCCGACAGGGATGGTTACTGGGGCCAACGTCCTGACTTTC. The whole variable domain, remainder taken from reference TRBV5-4 and TRBJ2-6, is ETGVTQSPTHLIKTRGQQVTLRCSSQSGHNTVSWYQQALGQGPQFIFQYYREEENGRGNFPPRFSGLQFPNYSSELNVNALELDDSALYLCASSPTGMVTGANVLTFGAGSRLTVL.

The chain couples TRBV28 to TRBJ2-7; no clear D gene. CDR1 is MDHEN and CDR2 is SYDVKM in the germline V gene. V lost 5 bases and J lost 0, with 11 bases in between. This CDR3 comprises 14 residues. The CDR3 is CASSPPWASYEQYF. CDR3 nucleotides: TGTGCCAGCAGTCCTCCCTGGGCCTCCTACGAGCAGTACTTC.

The chain recombines TRBV7-9 with TRBJ1-4, with TRBD1 matching over 7 bases. CDR3 length equals 14 residues. Germline V gives CDR1 SEHNR, CDR2 FQNEAQ (reference sequence). After removal of 8 bases from V and 7 bases from J, the junction contained 10 bases not matched to a gene. CDR3 nucleotide sequence: TGTGCCAGCCAGCGAGGGGGCGTTGGTGAAAAACTGTTTTTT. Translated: CASQRGGVGEKLFF.

The V call is TRBV5-3, the J call TRBJ1-6; unclear D gene. TRBV5-3 is sorted into the ORF group, with uncertain function. V lost 4 bases, J lost 4 bases, and 18 bases lay in between. This CDR3 contains 17 residues. CDR3 residues: CARSPQRANFYNSPLHF. DNA for the CDR3: TGTGCCAGAAGCCCACAAAGGGCCAACTTTTATAATTCACCCCTCCACTTT.

V is TRBV2 and J is TRBJ2-3; TRBD1 matches 12 bases. Germline trimming cut 10 bases from V and 5 bases from J; bases unmatched to any gene: 10. CDR1 and CDR2 (germline): SNHLY, FYNNEI. CDR3 length equals 15 residues. CDR3 sequence (DNA): TGTGCCACCACTAGGGGGACAGGGGGCGGAGATACGCAGTATTTT. It yields the protein CATTRGTGGGDTQYF.

Many counts were recorded for this clone. Other DNA sequences in the sample encode the same CDR3. This chain uses TRBV7-2 with TRBJ2-7; TRBD1 aligns across 7 bases. After removal of 5 bases from V and 0 bases from J, the junction contained 4 bases not matched to a gene. This CDR3 is built from 14 residues. Germline CDR1 and CDR2: SGHTA and FQGNSA. CDR3 coding DNA: TGTGCCAGCAGCCGGACAGGAAGCTCCTACGAGCAGTACTTC. Amino acids: CASSRTGSSYEQYF.

The V gene is TRBV12-5, the J gene TRBJ1-6; 8 bases are a match to TRBD1. Germline V gene lookup returns CDR1 LGHNT and CDR2 FRNRAP. The CDR3 spans 18 residues. J gave up 6 bases and V 7 bases, and 17 bases lay outside the gene matches. CDR3 nucleotide sequence: TGTGCTAGTGCCTTTACCGGGACAGGACACGAGAGTAATTCACCCCTCCACTTT. It codes for CASAFTGTGHESNSPLHF.

This chain connects TRBV19 to TRBJ1-1, with D unclear. Trimming took off 4 bases at V and 4 bases at J, with 13 bases between the two ends. Germline V gene lookup returns CDR1 LNHDA and CDR2 SQIVND (reference sequence). The CDR3 consists of 14 residues. The chain's CDR3 is CASSNLEWGTEAFF. DNA of the CDR3: TGTGCCAGTAGTAACCTCGAATGGGGCACTGAAGCTTTCTTT.

V usage is TRBV6-5 and J usage is TRBJ2-1, with D hard to call. Trimming took off 6 bases at V and 5 bases at J, with 14 bases between the two ends. This CDR3 comprises 14 residues. CDR1 is MNHEY, CDR2 SVGAGI, per germline. This CDR3 is CASSNGRRNNEQFF. CDR3 DNA sequence: TGTGCCAGCAGCAATGGCCGTAGAAACAATGAGCAGTTCTTC.

The chain has TRBV5-1 and TRBJ2-2; 12 nucleotides align to TRBD2. V was pared by 7 bases and J by 0 bases, with 7 bases of the junction left unmatched. Germline V CDR1 and CDR2: SGHRS, YFSETQ. The CDR3 has 17 amino acids. Here the CDR3 DNA reads TGCGCCAGCTCTAAGAGGACTAGCGGGGCGAACACCGGGGAGCTGTTTTTT. Its translation is CASSKRTSGANTGELFF.

This chain uses TRBV6-6 with TRBJ2-1; D possibly uses TRBD1 or TRBD2 (5 bases each). The CDR3 runs 14 residues. From germline, CDR1 is MNHNY and CDR2 SVGAGI (reference sequence). The ends were cut back, 5 bases at V and 3 bases at J, with 11 bases in the middle. The CDR3 region is CASSLRGLYNEQFF. Written as DNA, the CDR3 is TGTGCCAGCAGTCTCCGGGGCCTCTACAATGAGCAGTTCTTC.

J is TRBJ2-5 and V is TRBV5-1; 9 positions match TRBD1. Germline assignment: CDR1 SGHRS and CDR2 YFSETQ. This CDR3 has 15 residues. Losses at the gene ends were 2 bases for V and 5 bases for J; bases not matched to a gene: 7. CDR3 sequence reads: CASSLRTGDVETQYF. DNA for the CDR3: TGCGCCAGCAGCTTAAGGACAGGGGACGTGGAGACCCAGTACTTC.

The chain uses TRBV11-3 and TRBJ2-1, with D hard to call. The CDR3 spans 15 residues. The germline gives CDR1 SGHNT, CDR2 YENEEA. V was shortened by 1 base and J by 0 bases, with 7 bases between the two germline ends. In nucleotides, the CDR3 is TGTGCCAGCAGCTTAGGAAGAAGCTCCTACAATGAGCAGTTCTTC. Residues: CASSLGRSSYNEQFF.

The chain combines TRBV7-9 with TRBJ2-1, with 8 nucleotides matching TRBD1. The length of the CDR3 is 14 residues. Germline values: CDR1 SEHNR, CDR2 FQNEAQ (reference sequence). The V gene end was trimmed by 0 bases and the J gene end by 8 bases; junction bases not matched to a gene: 3. The CDR3 nucleotides read TGTGCCAGCAGCTTAGCCGGACAGGGCTATGAGCAGTTCTTC. Its protein product is CASSLAGQGYEQFF.

Concerning this clone itself: Other nucleotide sequences in the sample specify the same CDR3. V and J are TRBV10-3 and TRBJ2-7, with 10 bases that match TRBD1. The CDR3 runs to 14 residues. V gave up 5 bases and J gave up 2 bases; unmatched junction bases: 3. The V gene's germline CDR1 is ENHRY and CDR2 SYGVKD. The CDR3 nucleotides read TGTGCCATCAGTCCGGGACAGGGGACCTACGAGCAGTACTTC. Translation: CAISPGQGTYEQYF.

The rearrangement joins TRBV5-1 to TRBJ1-2; maybe TRBD1 (6 bases). CDR3 size: 14 residues. Germline CDR1 reads SGHRS; CDR2 reads YFSETQ. Trimming shortened V by 5 bases and J by 8 bases, and 19 bases separated the two germline ends. CDR3 sequence reads: CASRAGDESGGYTF. CDR3 in DNA: TGCGCCAGCAGGGCAGGGGACGAATCGGGCGGCTACACCTTC.

The chain links TRBV6-6 to TRBJ2-3; 8 bases agree with TRBD1. The CDR3 runs to 15 residues. CDR1 MNHNY and CDR2 SVGAGI come from the germline V gene (reference sequence). V lost 7 bases, J lost 2 bases, and 8 bases stayed unmatched. The CDR3: CASTIGTGTTDTQYF. Here the CDR3 DNA reads TGTGCCAGCACAATCGGGACAGGTACCACAGATACGCAGTATTTT.

This rearrangement joins TRBV29-1 to TRBJ2-5; D gene ambiguous. Trimming took off 8 bases at V and 1 base at J, with 20 bases between the two ends. The CDR3 extends over 15 amino acids. From germline, CDR1 is SQVTM and CDR2 ANQGSEA. CDR3 nucleotide sequence: TGCAGCTTTCGCTCACCGGGTAGAGTCCAAGAGACCCAGTACTTC. Amino acid sequence: CSFRSPGRVQETQYF.

This clone was seen a handful of times. This chain links TRBV19 with TRBJ1-1; D possibly corresponds to TRBD1 (5 bases). V was pared by 11 bases and J by 3 bases, with 10 bases between. This CDR3 has 11 residues. Germline V gives CDR1 LNHDA, CDR2 SQIVND (reference sequence). Here the CDR3 DNA reads TGTGCCGTTAGAGGGGACACTGAAGCTTTCTTT. This translates into CAVRGDTEAFF. The variable domain in full, with the rest retrieved from reference TRBV19 and TRBJ1-1, is DGGITQSPKYLFRKEGQNVTLSCEQNLNHDAMYWYRQDPGQGLRLIYYSQIVNDFQKGDIAEGYSVSREKKESFPLTVTSAQKNPTAFYLCAVRGDTEAFFGQGTRLTVV.

A word on this clone: This same CDR3 is encoded by further DNA sequences in the sample. The V and J genes are TRBV7-2 and TRBJ2-3; D gene ambiguous. The CDR3 consists of 11 residues. The V gene lost 5 bases and the J gene lost 1 base, with 1 base spanning the gap. Germline assignment: CDR1 SGHTA and CDR2 FQGNSA. CDR3 sequence (DNA): TGTGCCAGCAGCCGCACAGATACGCAGTATTTT. It translates to CASSRTDTQYF.

This clone was counted at least ten times. V gene TRBV6-6 combines with J gene TRBJ2-3, with unresolved D. The CDR3 spans 12 residues. Germline values: CDR1 MNHNY, CDR2 SVGAGI (reference sequence). The V and J ends lost 5 bases and 5 bases respectively, with 8 bases between them. The DNA of the CDR3 is TGTGCCAGCAGTGGGCCAGGAGATACGCAGTATTTT. It translates to CASSGPGDTQYF.

In this sample, this clone turned up once. The gene calls are TRBV6-6 and TRBJ2-2, with 8 bases lining up with TRBD1. Germline CDR1 is MNHNY and CDR2 is SVGAGI (reference sequence). The V and J ends lost 7 bases and 5 bases, in that order; junction bases with no gene match: 12. This CDR3 comprises 16 residues. CDR3 protein: CASNSGGAQLTGELFF. CDR3 nucleotide sequence: TGTGCCAGCAATTCAGGGGGCGCTCAACTTACCGGGGAGCTGTTTTTT.

A single count supports this clone. The chain is built from TRBV6-1 and TRBJ2-7; D not resolved. Trimming stripped 8 bases from V and 3 bases from J, with 14 bases between. The CDR3 extends over 13 amino acids. Germline assignment: CDR1 MNHNS and CDR2 SASEGT. As DNA, the CDR3 is TGTGCCAGCGCCCCCGGACGGTACTACGAGCAGTACTTC. It encodes CASAPGRYYEQYF.

J is TRBJ2-2 and V is TRBV27; the match to TRBD2 covers 8 bases. The V segment lost 6 bases and the J segment 6 bases; nucleotides outside the gene matches: 6. The CDR3 has 14 residues. In germline, CDR1 is MNHEY, CDR2 SMNVEV (reference sequence). The CDR3: CASRPGLVSGELFF. Written as DNA, the CDR3 is TGTGCCAGCAGGCCGGGACTAGTCTCCGGGGAGCTGTTTTTT.

CDR3 sequence reads: CASSLVVKNTGELFF. CDR3 bases: TGTGCCAGCAGCTTAGTGGTCAAAAACACCGGGGAGCTGTTTTTT. This sequence joins TRBV7-8 and TRBJ2-2; D ambiguous. The CDR3 consists of 15 residues. Per the germline V gene, CDR1 is SGHVS and CDR2 is FQNEAQ. Trimming removed 1 base from V and 2 bases from J, with 8 bases in between.

The V call is TRBV7-6, the J call TRBJ2-1; weak D call: TRBD2 (6 bases). The V end lost 6 bases, the J end lost 0 bases, and 18 bases lay between the germline ends. The CDR3 is made up of 17 amino acids. Germline V gene data show CDR1 as SGHVS and CDR2 as FNYEAQ. Here the CDR3 reads CASSGDSIFSSYNEQFF. CDR3 nucleotide sequence: TGTGCCAGCAGTGGGGACTCGATCTTCAGCTCCTACAATGAGCAGTTCTTC.

The rearrangement joins TRBV7-2 to TRBJ2-7; D is perhaps TRBD2 (6 bases). Trimming cost V 4 bases and J 7 bases, with 14 bases left between them. Per the germline V gene, CDR1 is SGHTA and CDR2 is FQGNSA. The CDR3 is 13 amino acids. This CDR3 is CASSSSGDREQYF. The CDR3 DNA reads as TGTGCCAGCAGCTCTTCGGGGGATAGGGAGCAGTACTTC.

This rearrangement joins TRBV6-5 to TRBJ2-7, with TRBD1 identical over 9 bases. CDR1 is MNHEY, CDR2 SVGAGI, per germline. V was pared by 6 bases and J by 9 bases, with 12 bases of the junction left unmatched. This CDR3 spans 14 amino acids. DNA of the CDR3: TGTGCCAGCAGCCCACCCCCGGGACAGGGATCGCAGTACTTC. This encodes CASSPPPGQGSQYF.

V usage is TRBV30 and J usage is TRBJ2-2, with D unresolved. CDR3 length: 16 residues. The germline CDR1 and CDR2 sequences are GTSNPN and SVGIG (reference sequence). Trimming shortened V by 5 bases and J by 4 bases, and 20 bases separated the two germline ends. CDR3 DNA: TGTGCCTGGGCCCCCCTACCGAGTATCCTCACCGGGGAGCTGTTTTTT. Amino acids: CAWAPLPSILTGELFF.

The V call is TRBV27, the J call TRBJ1-5, with D perhaps TRBD1 (6 bases). CDR3 size: 15 residues. The germline CDR1 and CDR2 sequences are MNHEY and SMNVEV (reference sequence). Trimming removed 6 bases from V and 5 bases from J, with 17 bases in between. CDR3 loop: CASRSAQGLHQPQHF. The CDR3 coding sequence is TGTGCCAGCAGGTCGGCTCAGGGGCTACATCAGCCCCAGCATTTT.